This note documents a single T cell receptor beta chain sequence. No antigen is known for it. The data were taken from a study of identifying expanded T cells in peripheral blood. Study results and caveats: Differentially abundant clones: 0.95 to 1.5 between replicates, just under 17 at roughly 15 days, over 18 at four. Clone count variance between approximately two-week samples rose with total template count.

The junction had 7 bases not matched to a gene; V was cut back by 5 bases and J by 4 bases. The CDR3 is made up of 17 amino acids. Looked up from germline, CDR1 is SEHNR and CDR2 is FQNEAQ (reference sequence). Clones were sequenced by immunoSEQ multiplex PCR, and TCRdb holds only the in-frame ones, with some missing. In the table there are about 90,000 clones, 80% to 90% of which are singletons. Healthy donors had no documented immune events, such as infections, while sampled. The specimen was blood. The rearrangement uses TRBV7-9 and TRBJ2-3; 15 bases match TRBD2. The TCR originated in a person between 18 and 70 years old in good health. CDR3 DNA: TGTGCCAGCAGCCCACCGGGGACTAGCGGGGGGTCAGATACGCAGTATTTT. This codes for CASSPPGTSGGSDTQYF.